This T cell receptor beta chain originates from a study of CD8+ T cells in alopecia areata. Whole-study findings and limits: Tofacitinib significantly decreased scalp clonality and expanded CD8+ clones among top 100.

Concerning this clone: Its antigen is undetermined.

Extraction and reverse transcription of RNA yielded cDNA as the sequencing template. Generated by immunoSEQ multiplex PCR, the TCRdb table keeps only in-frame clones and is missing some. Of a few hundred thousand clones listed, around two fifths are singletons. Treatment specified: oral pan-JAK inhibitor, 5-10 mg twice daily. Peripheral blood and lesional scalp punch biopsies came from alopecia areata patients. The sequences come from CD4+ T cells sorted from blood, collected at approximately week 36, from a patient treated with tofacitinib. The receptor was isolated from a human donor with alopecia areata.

The DNA of the CDR3 is TGCGCCAGCAGCCAAGGCGGGAGGTCAGAGACCCAGTACTTC. Translation: CASSQGGRSETQYF. This chain connects TRBV4-3 to TRBJ2-5; TRBD2 agrees at 8 bases. Trimming took 1 base from V and 4 from J; bases not matched to a gene: 2. The length of the CDR3 is 14 residues. CDR1 is LGHNA and CDR2 is YSLEER in the germline V gene.